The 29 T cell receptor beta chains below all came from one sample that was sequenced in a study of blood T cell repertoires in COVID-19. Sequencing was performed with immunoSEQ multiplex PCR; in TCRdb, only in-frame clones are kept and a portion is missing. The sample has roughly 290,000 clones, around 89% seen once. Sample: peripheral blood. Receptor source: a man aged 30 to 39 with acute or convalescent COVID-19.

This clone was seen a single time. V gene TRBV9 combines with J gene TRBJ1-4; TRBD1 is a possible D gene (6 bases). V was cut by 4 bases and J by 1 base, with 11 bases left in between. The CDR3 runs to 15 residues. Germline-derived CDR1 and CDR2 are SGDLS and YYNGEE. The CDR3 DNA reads TGTGCCAGCAGCTTACAGACAGGAACTAATGAAAAACTGTTTTTT. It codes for CASSLQTGTNEKLFF.

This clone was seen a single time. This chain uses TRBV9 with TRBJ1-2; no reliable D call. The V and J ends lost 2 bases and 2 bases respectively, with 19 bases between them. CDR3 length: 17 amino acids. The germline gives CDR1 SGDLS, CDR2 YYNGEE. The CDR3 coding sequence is TGTGCCAGCAGCGTGGGTTCATGGTGGAGGGAGAACTATGGCTACACCTTC. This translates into CASSVGSWWRENYGYTF.

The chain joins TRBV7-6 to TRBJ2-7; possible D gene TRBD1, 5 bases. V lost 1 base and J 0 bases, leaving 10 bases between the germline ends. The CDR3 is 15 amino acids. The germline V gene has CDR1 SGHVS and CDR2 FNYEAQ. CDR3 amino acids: CASSLDQGPSYEQYF. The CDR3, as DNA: TGTGCCAGCAGCTTAGATCAGGGCCCCTCCTACGAGCAGTACTTC.

The CDR3 here is CASSQDQYGGAAYGYTF. The DNA of the CDR3 is TGTGCCAGCAGCCAAGATCAATACGGCGGGGCAGCTTATGGCTACACCTTC. J is TRBJ1-2 and V is TRBV14, with D possibly being TRBD1 (5 bases). The CDR3 has 17 residues. The V end lost 0 bases, the J end lost 5 bases, and 19 bases lay between the germline ends. Germline CDR1 is SGHDN and CDR2 is FVKESK.

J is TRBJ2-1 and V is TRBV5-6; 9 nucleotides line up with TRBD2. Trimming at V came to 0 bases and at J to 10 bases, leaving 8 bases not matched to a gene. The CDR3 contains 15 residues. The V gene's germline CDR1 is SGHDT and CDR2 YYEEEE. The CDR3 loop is CASSLVAGGFGEQFF. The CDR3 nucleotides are TGTGCCAGCAGCTTGGTTGCGGGAGGGTTTGGGGAGCAGTTCTTC. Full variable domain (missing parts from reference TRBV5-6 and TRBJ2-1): DAGVTQSPTHLIKTRGQQVTLRCSPKSGHDTVSWYQQALGQGPQFIFQYYEEEERQRGNFPDRFSGHQFPNYSSELNVNALLLGDSALYLCASSLVAGGFGEQFFGPGTRLTVL.

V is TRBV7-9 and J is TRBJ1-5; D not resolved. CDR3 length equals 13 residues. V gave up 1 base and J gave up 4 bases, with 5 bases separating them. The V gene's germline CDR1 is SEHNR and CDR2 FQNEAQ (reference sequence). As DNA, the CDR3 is TGTGCCAGCAGCTTAGAACAGAATCAGCCCCAGCATTTT. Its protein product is CASSLEQNQPQHF.

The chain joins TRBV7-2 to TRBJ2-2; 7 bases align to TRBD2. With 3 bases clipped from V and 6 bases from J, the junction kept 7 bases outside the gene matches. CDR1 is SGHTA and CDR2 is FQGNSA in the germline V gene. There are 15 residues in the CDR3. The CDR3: CASSLGGRGPGELFF. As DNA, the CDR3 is TGTGCCAGCAGCTTGGGCGGGAGAGGTCCCGGGGAGCTGTTTTTT.

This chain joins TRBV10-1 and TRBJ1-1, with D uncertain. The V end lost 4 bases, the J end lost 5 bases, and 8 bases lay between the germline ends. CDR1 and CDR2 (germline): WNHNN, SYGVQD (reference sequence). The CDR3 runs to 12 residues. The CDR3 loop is CASSGGRTEAFF. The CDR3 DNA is TGCGCCAGCAGTGGAGGGAGAACTGAAGCTTTCTTT.

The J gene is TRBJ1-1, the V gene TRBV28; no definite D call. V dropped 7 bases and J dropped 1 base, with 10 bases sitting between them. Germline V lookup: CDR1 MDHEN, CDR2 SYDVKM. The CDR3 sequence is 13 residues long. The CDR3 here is CASTLRANTEAFF. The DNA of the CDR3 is TGTGCCAGCACCCTGAGGGCGAACACTGAAGCTTTCTTT.

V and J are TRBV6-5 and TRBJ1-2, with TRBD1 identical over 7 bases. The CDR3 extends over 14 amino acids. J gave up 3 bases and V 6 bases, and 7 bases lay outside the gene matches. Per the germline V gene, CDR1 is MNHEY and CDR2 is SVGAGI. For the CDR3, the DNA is TGTGCCAGCAGACCCGGACAGGACCACTATGGCTACACCTTC. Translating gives CASRPGQDHYGYTF.

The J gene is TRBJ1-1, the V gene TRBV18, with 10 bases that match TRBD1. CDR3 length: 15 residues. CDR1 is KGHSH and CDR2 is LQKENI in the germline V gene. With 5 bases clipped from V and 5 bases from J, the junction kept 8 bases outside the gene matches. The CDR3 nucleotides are TGTGCCAGCTCAACGACAGGGGGCGCTGGAACTGAAGCTTTCTTT. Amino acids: CASSTTGGAGTEAFF.

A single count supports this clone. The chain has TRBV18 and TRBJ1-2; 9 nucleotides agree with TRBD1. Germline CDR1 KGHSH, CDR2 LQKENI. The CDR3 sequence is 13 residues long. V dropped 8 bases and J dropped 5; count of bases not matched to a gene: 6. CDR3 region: CASANGQGYGYTF. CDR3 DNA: TGTGCCAGCGCCAACGGACAGGGGTATGGCTACACCTTC.

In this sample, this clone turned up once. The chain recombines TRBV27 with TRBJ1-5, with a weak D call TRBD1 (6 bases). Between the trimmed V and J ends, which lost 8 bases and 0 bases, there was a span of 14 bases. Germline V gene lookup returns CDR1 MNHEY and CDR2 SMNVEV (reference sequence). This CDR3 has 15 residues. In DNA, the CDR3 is TGTGCCAGCGGGGGGGCAGGCCATAGCAATCAGCCCCAGCATTTT. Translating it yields CASGGAGHSNQPQHF.

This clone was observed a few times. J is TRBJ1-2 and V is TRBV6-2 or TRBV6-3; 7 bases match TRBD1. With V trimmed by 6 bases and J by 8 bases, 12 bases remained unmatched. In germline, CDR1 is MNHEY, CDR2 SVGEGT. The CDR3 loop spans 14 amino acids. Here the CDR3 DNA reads TGTGCCAGCAGCTCCACTACAGGGGCGGGAGGCTACACCTTC. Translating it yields CASSSTTGAGGYTF.

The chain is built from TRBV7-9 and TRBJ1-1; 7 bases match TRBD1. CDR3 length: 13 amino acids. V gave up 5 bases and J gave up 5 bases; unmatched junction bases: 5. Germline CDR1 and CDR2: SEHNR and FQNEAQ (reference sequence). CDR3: CASSTDRATEAFF. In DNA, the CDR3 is TGTGCCAGCAGCACCGACAGGGCTACTGAAGCTTTCTTT.

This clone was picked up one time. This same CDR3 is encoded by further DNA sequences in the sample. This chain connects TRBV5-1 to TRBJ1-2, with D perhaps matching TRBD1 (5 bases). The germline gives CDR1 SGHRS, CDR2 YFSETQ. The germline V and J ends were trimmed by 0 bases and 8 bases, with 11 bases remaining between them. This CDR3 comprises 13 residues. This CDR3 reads CASSLEAGLGYTF. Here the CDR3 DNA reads TGCGCCAGCAGCTTGGAGGCAGGGTTGGGCTACACCTTC.

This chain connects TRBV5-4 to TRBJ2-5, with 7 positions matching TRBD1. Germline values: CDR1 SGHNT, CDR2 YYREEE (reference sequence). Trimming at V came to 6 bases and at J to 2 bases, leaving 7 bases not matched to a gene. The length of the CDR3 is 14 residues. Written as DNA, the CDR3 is TGTGCCAGCAAGGTAACAGGGGTTCAAGAGACCCAGTACTTC. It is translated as CASKVTGVQETQYF.

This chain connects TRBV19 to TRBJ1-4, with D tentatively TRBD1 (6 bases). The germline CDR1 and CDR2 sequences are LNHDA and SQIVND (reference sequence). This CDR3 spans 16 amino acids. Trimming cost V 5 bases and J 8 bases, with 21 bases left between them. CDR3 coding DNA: TGTGCCAGTAGTTCTTTGACAGGTTGGAAGGAGGAAAAACTGTTTTTT. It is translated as CASSSLTGWKEEKLFF.

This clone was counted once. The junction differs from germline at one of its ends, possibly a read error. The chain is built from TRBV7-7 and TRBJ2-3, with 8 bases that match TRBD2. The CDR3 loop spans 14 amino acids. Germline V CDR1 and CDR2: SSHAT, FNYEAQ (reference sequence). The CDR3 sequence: CASSLASGTDTQYF. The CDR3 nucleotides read TGTGCTAGCAGCTTAGCTAGCGGGACAGATACGCAGTATTTT.

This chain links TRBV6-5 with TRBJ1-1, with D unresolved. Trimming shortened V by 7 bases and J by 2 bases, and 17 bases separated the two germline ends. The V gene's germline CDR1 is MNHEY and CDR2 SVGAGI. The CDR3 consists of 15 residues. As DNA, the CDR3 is TGTGCCAGCACCAACCGAGGGCAGATAAACACTGAAGCTTTCTTT. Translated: CASTNRGQINTEAFF.

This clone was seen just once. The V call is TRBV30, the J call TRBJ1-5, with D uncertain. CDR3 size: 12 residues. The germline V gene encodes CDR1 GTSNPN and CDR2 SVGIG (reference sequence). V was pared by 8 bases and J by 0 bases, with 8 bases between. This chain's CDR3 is CAMQASNQPQHF. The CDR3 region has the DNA TGTGCCATGCAGGCTAGCAATCAGCCCCAGCATTTT.

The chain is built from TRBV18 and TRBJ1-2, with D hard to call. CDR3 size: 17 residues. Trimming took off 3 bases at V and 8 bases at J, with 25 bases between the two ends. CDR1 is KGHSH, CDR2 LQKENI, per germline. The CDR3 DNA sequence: TGTGCCAGCTCACCCTCCGCGAGGCCAGAGAATTATGGAGGCTACACCTTC. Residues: CASSPSARPENYGGYTF.

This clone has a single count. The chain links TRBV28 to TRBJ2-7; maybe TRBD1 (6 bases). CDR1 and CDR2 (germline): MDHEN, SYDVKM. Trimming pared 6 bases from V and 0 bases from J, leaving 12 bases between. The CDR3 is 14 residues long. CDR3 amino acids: CASRIGGSSYEQYF. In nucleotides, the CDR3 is TGTGCCAGCAGAATAGGGGGAAGCTCCTACGAGCAGTACTTC.

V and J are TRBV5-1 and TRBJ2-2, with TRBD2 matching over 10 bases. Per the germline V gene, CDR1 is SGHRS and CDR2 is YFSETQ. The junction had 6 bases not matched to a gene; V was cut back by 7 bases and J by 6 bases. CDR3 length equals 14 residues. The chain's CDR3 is CASESGREAGELFF. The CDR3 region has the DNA TGCGCCAGCGAAAGCGGGAGGGAGGCCGGGGAGCTGTTTTTT.

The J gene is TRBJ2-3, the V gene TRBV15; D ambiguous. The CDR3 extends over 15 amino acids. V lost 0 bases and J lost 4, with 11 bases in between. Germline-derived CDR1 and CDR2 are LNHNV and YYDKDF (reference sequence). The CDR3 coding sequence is TGTGCCACCAGCAGAGATCCGGATGCGGCAGATACGCAGTATTTT. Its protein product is CATSRDPDAADTQYF.

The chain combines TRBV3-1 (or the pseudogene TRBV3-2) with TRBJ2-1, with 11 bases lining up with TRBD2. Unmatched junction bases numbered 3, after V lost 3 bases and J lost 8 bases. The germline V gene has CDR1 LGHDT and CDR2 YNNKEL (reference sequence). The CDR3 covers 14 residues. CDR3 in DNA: TGTGCCAGCAGCCATAGCGGGGGGGCCCATGAGCAGTTCTTC. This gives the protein CASSHSGGAHEQFF.

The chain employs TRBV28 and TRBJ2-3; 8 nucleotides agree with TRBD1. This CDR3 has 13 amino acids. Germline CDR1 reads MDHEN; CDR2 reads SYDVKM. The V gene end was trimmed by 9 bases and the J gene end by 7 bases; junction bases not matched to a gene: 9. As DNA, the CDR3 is TGTGCCAGTCAGCAGGGGGCGCAACATACGCAGTATTTT. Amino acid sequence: CASQQGAQHTQYF.

This chain's CDR3 is CASRRDRGSEQYF. The CDR3 nucleotides read TGTGCCAGCAGACGGGACAGGGGTTCCGAGCAGTACTTC. The chain links TRBV5-4 to TRBJ2-7; 10 bases line up with TRBD1. The CDR3 has 13 residues. Trimming took 5 bases from V and 6 from J; bases not matched to a gene: 5. Germline V gene lookup returns CDR1 SGHNT and CDR2 YYREEE (reference sequence). Complete variable domain (other parts from reference TRBV5-4 and TRBJ2-7): ETGVTQSPTHLIKTRGQQVTLRCSSQSGHNTVSWYQQALGQGPQFIFQYYREEENGRGNFPPRFSGLQFPNYSSELNVNALELDDSALYLCASRRDRGSEQYFGPGTRLTVT.

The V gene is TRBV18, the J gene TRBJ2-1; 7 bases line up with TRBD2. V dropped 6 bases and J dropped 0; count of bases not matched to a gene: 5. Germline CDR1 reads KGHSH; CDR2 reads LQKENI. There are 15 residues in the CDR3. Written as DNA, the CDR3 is TGTGCCAGCTCGCTCTCGGGGGGCTCCTACAATGAGCAGTTCTTC. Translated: CASSLSGGSYNEQFF.